A single sample gave rise to the 29 T cell receptor beta chains below, sequenced in a study of T cell repertoires in cytomegalovirus infection. TCRdb reprocessed the reads with MiXCR, giving one entry per CDR3 protein. The data show about 200,000 distinct CDR3 sequences, less than 9.5% seen once. Sequences were obtained from PBMCs. The receptor source for this set is a human donor in good health (CMV status not recorded). Some clones in this sample may be carry-over from other donors' samples.

This clonotype was seen at least ten times. CDR3: CASSLDGQGSQPQHF. CDR3 nucleotides: TGTGCCAGCAGCTTAGATGGACAGGGGAGTCAGCCCCAGCATTTT. The chain joins TRBV7-2 to TRBJ1-5, with TRBD1 matching 9 bases. The CDR3 consists of 15 residues. V trimming: 1 base; J trimming: 6 bases; junction bases outside the gene matches: 4. CDR1 and CDR2 (germline): SGHTA, FQGNSA.

The chain carries TRBV12-3 or TRBV12-4 and TRBJ2-5; 8 bases agree with TRBD2. This CDR3 region has 15 residues. The junction had 9 bases not matched to a gene; V was cut back by 5 bases and J by 4 bases. CDR3 sequence (DNA): TGTGCCAGCAGTGGAACCGGGACTAGTGGAGAGACCCAGTACTTC. It translates to CASSGTGTSGETQYF.

There are many counts of this clonotype. The chain is built from TRBV7-2 and TRBJ1-2; no clear D gene. Germline V gene sequence: CDR1 SGHTA, CDR2 FQGNSA. This CDR3 has 13 residues. Trimming cost V 5 bases and J 3 bases, with 10 bases left between them. The CDR3 is CASSLTAYYGYTF. The CDR3 bases are TGTGCCAGCAGCCTAACCGCTTACTATGGCTACACCTTC. The whole variable domain, remainder taken from reference TRBV7-2 and TRBJ1-2, is GAGVSQSPSNKVTEKGKDVELRCDPISGHTALYWYRQSLGQGLEFLIYFQGNSAPDKSGLPSDRFSAERTGGSVSTLTIQRTQQEDSAVYLCASSLTAYYGYTFGSGTRLTVV.

This chain uses TRBV20-1 with TRBJ2-6; 10 bases are a match to TRBD1. CDR3 size: 16 residues. In germline, CDR1 is DFQATT, CDR2 SNEGSKA (reference sequence). V trimming: 6 bases; J trimming: 1 base; junction bases outside the gene matches: 6. CDR3 in DNA: TGCAGTGCGGAATGGGACAGGGGATCTGGGGCCAACGTCCTGACTTTC. It is translated as CSAEWDRGSGANVLTF.

This clonotype has a handful of counts. V is TRBV12-3 or TRBV12-4 and J is TRBJ2-2, with unresolved D. The V end lost 1 base, the J end lost 7 bases, and 13 bases lay between the germline ends. The CDR3 totals 15 residues. CDR3 loop: CASSLEIENGGELFF. CDR3 nucleotide sequence: TGTGCCAGCAGTTTAGAGATAGAGAATGGCGGGGAGCTGTTTTTT.

This clonotype occurred many times. The CDR3 sequence: CASSLVGTGGNEQFF. The CDR3 coding sequence is TGTGCCAGCAGCTTAGTTGGGACAGGGGGGAATGAGCAGTTCTTC. The chain employs TRBV7-8 and TRBJ2-1; 11 bases map to TRBD1. Trimming at V came to 1 base and at J to 7 bases, leaving 3 bases not matched to a gene. Germline CDR1 reads SGHVS; CDR2 reads FQNEAQ. The CDR3 extends over 15 amino acids. The full variable domain, with the rest looked up from reference TRBV7-8 and TRBJ2-1, is GAGVSQSPRYKVAKRGQDVALRCDPISGHVSLFWYQQALGQGPEFLTYFQNEAQLDKSGLPSDRFFAERPEGSVSTLKIQRTQQEDSAVYLCASSLVGTGGNEQFFGPGTRLTVL.

This rearrangement joins TRBV2 to TRBJ1-1; TRBD1 agrees at 7 bases. The CDR3 covers 17 residues. Germline CDR1 SNHLY, CDR2 FYNNEI. Trimming at V came to 5 bases and at J to 3 bases, leaving 15 bases not matched to a gene. In DNA form, the CDR3 reads TGTGCCAGCAGTCCCCTTGGTATGACAGGGAGGGACACTGAAGCTTTCTTT. Protein: CASSPLGMTGRDTEAFF.

This clonotype was picked up a small number of times. The chain combines TRBV12-3 or TRBV12-4 with TRBJ1-6; TRBD1 might be the D (5 bases). V was trimmed by 3 bases and J by 8 bases, leaving 14 bases between them. This CDR3 spans 15 amino acids. The CDR3, as DNA: TGTGCCAGCAGTTTTGGGGGGAGGATGGATTCACCCCTCCACTTT. As protein: CASSFGGRMDSPLHF.

This clonotype was observed a handful of times. The rearrangement joins TRBV2 to TRBJ1-4; no clear D. Germline V lookup: CDR1 SNHLY, CDR2 FYNNEI. Trimming stripped 0 bases from V and 8 bases from J, with 10 bases between. The CDR3 extends over 14 amino acids. Written as DNA, the CDR3 is TGTGCCAGCAGTGAAGCAGCCGCCGGGGAAAAACTGTTTTTT. Its protein product is CASSEAAAGEKLFF.

A note on this clonotype: Likely a read error: the CDR3 ends without its conserved phenylalanine or tryptophan. V and J are TRBV5-4 and TRBJ2-1, with 7 bases aligning to TRBD2. Germline V gene data show CDR1 as SGHNT and CDR2 as YYREEE (reference sequence). The V and J ends lost 3 bases and 8 bases, in that order; junction bases with no gene match: 8. The CDR3 totals 14 residues. DNA for the CDR3: TGTGCCAGCAGCTATCCAGGCGGGAGTGATGAGCAGTTCCTC. Translating gives CASSYPGGSDEQFL.

This clonotype was seen a handful of times. The gene calls are TRBV9 and TRBJ2-1; D is possibly TRBD1 or TRBD2 (5 bases each). This CDR3 has 15 amino acids. The germline V gene has CDR1 SGDLS and CDR2 YYNGEE. V was cut by 0 bases and J by 6 bases, with 13 bases left in between. CDR3 sequence: CASSVDPGRGNEQFF. Written as DNA, the CDR3 is TGTGCCAGCAGCGTAGATCCGGGACGTGGCAATGAGCAGTTCTTC.

This clonotype showed up just a few times. The chain recombines TRBV5-1 with TRBJ1-6, with 9 bases lining up with TRBD1. Trimming took 4 bases from V and 4 from J; bases not matched to a gene: 9. The CDR3 has 17 residues. The germline CDR1 and CDR2 sequences are SGHRS and YFSETQ. CDR3: CASSRGRDREYNSPLHF. DNA for the CDR3: TGCGCCAGCAGCAGAGGCCGGGACAGGGAGTATAATTCACCCCTCCACTTT.

This clonotype came up many times. The CDR3 reads CASSRGQGGHQPQHF. The CDR3 DNA is TGTGCCAGTAGCCGTGGACAGGGAGGTCATCAGCCCCAGCATTTT. This chain links TRBV19 with TRBJ1-5; 8 positions agree with TRBD1. Germline loops: CDR1 LNHDA, CDR2 SQIVND (reference sequence). The V gene end was trimmed by 6 bases and the J gene end by 5 bases; junction bases not matched to a gene: 9. The CDR3 runs 15 residues.

This clonotype was counted only a few times. The rearrangement joins TRBV19 to TRBJ2-7; TRBD1 agrees at 8 bases. J was trimmed by 4 bases and V by 5 bases; bases with no gene match: 7. The CDR3 consists of 14 residues. Germline V gene lookup returns CDR1 LNHDA and CDR2 SQIVND (reference sequence). Here the CDR3 reads CASSLGQGPYEQYF. The CDR3 DNA is TGTGCCAGTAGTCTCGGACAGGGCCCATACGAGCAGTACTTC.

The genes are TRBV12-3 or TRBV12-4 and TRBJ2-5, with 9 bases matching TRBD2. The CDR3 contains 15 residues. V lost 3 bases and J lost 6; bases outside the gene matches: 8. The chain's CDR3 is CASSFLAGGGQTQYF. CDR3 sequence (DNA): TGTGCCAGCAGTTTCCTGGCGGGGGGGGGCCAGACCCAGTACTTC.

The sample holds a few counts of this clonotype. The chain recombines TRBV19 with TRBJ2-1; 8 bases are shared with TRBD2. The germline V gene has CDR1 LNHDA and CDR2 SQIVND (reference sequence). This CDR3 spans 15 amino acids. Losses at the gene ends were 5 bases for V and 9 bases for J; bases not matched to a gene: 12. In DNA form, the CDR3 reads TGTGCCAGTAGTCAACAGCGGGGGCTTACAGCTGAGCAGTTCTTC. Translation: CASSQQRGLTAEQFF.

In this sample, this clonotype turned up many times. The chain combines TRBV11-2 with TRBJ2-2; no clear D gene. In germline, CDR1 is SGHAT, CDR2 FQNNGV. The CDR3 runs 11 residues. V was shortened by 10 bases and J by 2 bases, with 5 bases between the two germline ends. In DNA, the CDR3 is TGTGCCACGAGTAACACCGGGGAGCTGTTTTTT. Protein: CATSNTGELFF.

Ten or more counts support this clonotype. The chain couples TRBV7-9 to TRBJ1-4; no clear D. Trimming left V 10 bases short and J 5 bases short, with 11 bases between. Germline CDR1 reads SEHNR; CDR2 reads FQNEAQ (reference sequence). This CDR3 contains 12 residues. CDR3 residues: CANGNLNEKLFF. The CDR3 nucleotides read TGTGCCAACGGGAATCTCAATGAAAAACTGTTTTTT.

This clonotype was recorded at least ten times. V usage is TRBV6-1 and J usage is TRBJ1-1; 8 bases line up with TRBD1. This CDR3 has 14 amino acids. V lost 6 bases to trimming and J lost 6 bases; unmatched junction nucleotides: 9. In germline, CDR1 is MNHNS, CDR2 SASEGT. The CDR3 region has the DNA TGTGCCAGCAGGCTTACAGGGGGAAGCGCTGAAGCTTTCTTT. Protein: CASRLTGGSAEAFF.

The chain has TRBV20-1 and TRBJ2-3, with 7 bases matching TRBD2. V gave up 3 bases and J gave up 5 bases; unmatched junction bases: 14. The CDR3 is made up of 16 amino acids. Germline lookup yields CDR1 DFQATT and CDR2 SNEGSKA (reference sequence). CDR3 sequence reads: CSASGLRAGELDTQYF. In DNA form, the CDR3 reads TGCAGTGCTAGTGGTCTTAGGGCGGGAGAACTAGATACGCAGTATTTT.

At least ten counts were recorded for this clonotype. The V and J genes are TRBV10-2 and TRBJ2-3; D possibly uses TRBD1 or TRBD2 (6 bases each). V lost 7 bases to trimming and J lost 0 bases, with 11 bases between them. The CDR3 consists of 14 residues. In germline, CDR1 is WSHSY, CDR2 SAAADI. The CDR3 protein is CASTQGGSTDTQYF. The DNA for the CDR3 is TGCGCCAGCACTCAAGGGGGGAGCACAGATACGCAGTATTTT.

This clonotype showed up many times. The rearrangement joins TRBV7-2 to TRBJ2-3, with 14 bases fitting TRBD2. CDR3 length: 17 residues. Trimming took 4 bases from V and 5 from J; bases not matched to a gene: 8. From germline, CDR1 is SGHTA and CDR2 FQGNSA. The CDR3 nucleotides read TGTGCCAGCAGCTCACGACTAGCGGGGGGGCTGGTAGATACGCAGTATTTT. Translation gives CASSSRLAGGLVDTQYF.

The table lists this clonotype with many counts. The V and J genes are TRBV7-9 and TRBJ2-5, with D tentatively TRBD1 or TRBD2 (5 bases each). Germline CDR1 and CDR2: SEHNR and FQNEAQ (reference sequence). V lost 0 bases and J lost 4, with 15 bases in between. The CDR3 has 16 residues. The CDR3 here is CASSLAGRGPIETQYF. DNA for the CDR3: TGTGCCAGCAGCTTAGCCGGACGGGGACCGATAGAGACCCAGTACTTC. Based on the CDR3 plus reference TRBV7-9 and TRBJ2-5, the full variable domain is DTGVSQNPRHKITKRGQNVTFRCDPISEHNRLYWYRQTLGQGPEFLTYFQNEAQLEKSRLLSDRFSAERPKGSFSTLEIQRTEQGDSAMYLCASSLAGRGPIETQYFGPGTRLLVL.

The J gene is TRBJ1-1, the V gene TRBV7-6; D is possibly TRBD1 (5 bases). From germline, CDR1 is SGHVS and CDR2 FNYEAQ. Trimming cost V 0 bases and J 5 bases, with 19 bases left between them. This CDR3 spans 17 amino acids. The CDR3 spells CASSLANRWRVRTEAFF. The CDR3 DNA is TGTGCCAGCAGCTTAGCCAACAGGTGGCGAGTACGGACTGAAGCTTTCTTT.

The V and J genes are TRBV15 and TRBJ1-6, with 9 positions matching TRBD1. The V and J ends lost 4 bases and 0 bases, in that order; junction bases with no gene match: 4. Germline values: CDR1 LNHNV, CDR2 YYDKDF (reference sequence). The CDR3 loop spans 17 amino acids. The CDR3, as DNA: TGTGCCACCAGCACCGGACAGGGGAGCTCCTATAATTCACCCCTCCACTTT. This translates into CATSTGQGSSYNSPLHF.

This clonotype has a count of ten or more. The chain is built from TRBV7-2 and TRBJ1-5; D unclear. The CDR3 spans 16 residues. The V and J ends lost 0 bases and 4 bases respectively, with 13 bases between them. Germline CDR1 reads SGHTA; CDR2 reads FQGNSA. CDR3 sequence (DNA): TGTGCCAGCAGCTTAGCCGGGAGAGCCACAAATCAGCCCCAGCATTTT. Translated, it gives CASSLAGRATNQPQHF.

Remarks on this clonotype: A much bigger clone sits one base away, suggesting this may be a read error. The J gene is TRBJ1-2, the V gene TRBV12-3 or TRBV12-4; the D is unclear. The CDR3 is 12 residues long. The CDR3 DNA sequence: TGTGCCAGCAGTATGGAAGGCGATGGCTACGCCTTC. Residues: CASSMEGDGYAF.

This clonotype was counted ten times or more. The CDR3 loop reads CASRLWTAQLNYGYTF. The CDR3, as DNA: TGTGCCAGCAGGTTATGGACAGCACAACTTAACTATGGCTACACCTTC. The chain is built from TRBV6-2 or TRBV6-3 and TRBJ1-2; TRBD1 might be the D (6 bases). V lost 6 bases, J lost 1 base, and 18 bases lay in between. Per the germline V gene, CDR1 is MNHEY and CDR2 is SVGEGT. CDR3 length: 16 residues.

In its sample, this clonotype was seen a few times. The chain is built from TRBV7-3 and TRBJ2-1, with 10 bases identical to TRBD2. From germline, CDR1 is SGHTA and CDR2 FQGTGA. The CDR3 is 16 amino acids. The trim removed 5 bases at V and 7 bases at J, leaving 11 bases unmatched. The chain's CDR3 is CASSPAGGVAGNEQFF. CDR3 coding DNA: TGTGCCAGCAGCCCAGCGGGAGGGGTAGCAGGAAATGAGCAGTTCTTC.